These T cell receptor beta chains were read from a single sample in a study of siplizumab effects on memory and regulatory T cells. The method was immunoSEQ multiplex PCR; TCRdb's version includes in-frame clones alone and lacks a portion of them. The sample includes 94,000 or so clones, more than 95% seen only once; the top ten take under 0.04%. Material for sequencing was naive CD4+ T cells sorted from blood. Receptor source: a human donor in good health. Each CDR3 is given with its conserved first and last residue. D genes are given only for firm matches. Size values are once, few and many counts, or a class for expanded clones, and some rows have none.

clone_size j_call d_call v_call cdr3_nt cdr3_aa
NA TRBJ1-1 TRBD1 TRBV2 TGTGCCAGCAGCAGGGACAGGGGGGACACTGAAGCTTTCTTT CASSRDRGDTEAFF
NA TRBJ1-2 NA TRBV7-9 TGTGCCAGCAGCTTAGGCGCGGTCGTTCTTTATGGCTACACCTTC CASSLGAVVLYGYTF
NA TRBJ2-3 NA TRBV6-1 TGTGCCAGCAGAACAAAGGGCGCCGGCACAGATACGCAGTATTTT CASRTKGAGTDTQYF
NA TRBJ2-7 NA TRBV28 TGTGCCAGCAGTTTAGGGGGTTCGGACGAGCAGTACTTC CASSLGGSDEQYF
NA TRBJ1-3 NA TRBV5-6 TGTGCCAGCAGCTCCTCCAGGGTCTCTGGAAACACCATATATTTT CASSSSRVSGNTIYF
NA TRBJ1-5 NA TRBV10-3 TGTGCCATCAGCCGGGACGGTAGCAATCAGCCCCAGCATTTT CAISRDGSNQPQHF
NA TRBJ2-7 NA TRBV7-7 TGTGCCGGTTTCCGGGACTCTCTTTACGAGCAGTACTTC CAGFRDSLYEQYF
NA TRBJ2-3 NA TRBV29-1 TGCAGCGTTGATATTAACGCAGATACGCAGTATTTT CSVDINADTQYF
NA TRBJ2-2 NA TRBV9 TGTGCCAGCAGCGGGGAGCAGGGTTTCGGCACCGGGGAGCTGTTTTTT CASSGEQGFGTGELFF
NA TRBJ2-7 NA TRBV2 TGTGCCAGCAGTGAAGCCTATATAAGCAGGGAGGTTGTCGAGCAGTACTTC CASSEAYISREVVEQYF
NA TRBJ2-3 TRBD2 TRBV7-3 TGTGCCAGCAGTTTAAAGGGACTAGCGGGGGGAGCAGATACGCAGTATTTT CASSLKGLAGGADTQYF
once TRBJ2-2 NA TRBV19 TGTGCCAGTAGTCCCGGAGGGGGAAAGGACACCGGGGAGCTGTTTTTT CASSPGGGKDTGELFF
NA TRBJ2-3 NA TRBV5-1 TGCGCCAGCAGCTCATATACGGCTAGCACAGATACGCAGTATTTT CASSSYTASTDTQYF
NA TRBJ1-1 TRBD1 TRBV6-6 TGTGCCAGCAGGGACGGGGCAGGGGGCGGAAAAGCTTTCTTT CASRDGAGGGKAFF
NA TRBJ2-1 NA TRBV6-5 TGTGCCAGCAGTTACTGGGGCAATGAGCAGTTCTTC CASSYWGNEQFF
NA TRBJ1-2 TRBD1 TRBV5-1 TGCGCCAGCAGCTTAGGACAGGGGGACTATGGCTACACCTTC CASSLGQGDYGYTF
once TRBJ2-3 NA TRBV5-1 TGCGCCAGCAGCTTGGTCTCAGATACGCAGTATTTT CASSLVSDTQYF
NA TRBJ2-3 TRBD2 TRBV7-3 TGTGCCAGCAGCTCCAAACCTAGACTAGCGGGGGGGCATGCAGATACGCAGTATTTT CASSSKPRLAGGHADTQYF
NA TRBJ1-5 NA TRBV10-3 TGTGCCATCAGACAGCCCCAGCCCCAGCATTTT CAIRQPQPQHF
NA TRBJ2-3 TRBD1 TRBV7-9 TGTGCCAGCAGCTTAGCGGACAGGGTTAAAGATACGCAGTATTTT CASSLADRVKDTQYF
NA TRBJ2-3 TRBD2 TRBV4-1 TGCGCCAGCACCTCAGGACTAGCGGGGGGGCCACAGTATTTT CASTSGLAGGPQYF
NA TRBJ1-4 NA TRBV9 TGTGCCAGCAGCGTAGGCCCGGCAACTAATGAAAAACTGTTTTTT CASSVGPATNEKLFF
NA TRBJ1-1 TRBD1 TRBV19 TGTGCCAGTAGCCCTCACCCCGCTCAGGGGGTACGGGCTTTCTTT CASSPHPAQGVRAFF
NA TRBJ2-1 NA TRBV9 TGTGCCAGCAGCGTAGTGGCAGCTTACAATGAGCAGTTCTTC CASSVVAAYNEQFF
NA TRBJ1-4 NA TRBV6-6 TGTGCCAGCAGTAGCCGGGACCTCGATGAAAAACTGTTTTTT CASSSRDLDEKLFF
NA TRBJ2-5 NA TRBV10-1 TGCGCCAGCAGTGAGTCGAACAGTCAAGAGACCCAGTACTTC CASSESNSQETQYF
NA TRBJ1-5 TRBD1 TRBV19 TGTGCCAGTATGGCGACAGGGAATGGGCCCCAGCATTTT CASMATGNGPQHF
NA TRBJ2-3 NA TRBV19 TGTGCCAGTAGTATAACCGGGTACCCCACAGATACGCAGTATTTT CASSITGYPTDTQYF
once TRBJ2-3 TRBD2 TRBV7-2 TGTGCCAGCAGCCGAGGTCTAGCGGGGGGCAGAGATACGCAGTATTTT CASSRGLAGGRDTQYF
NA TRBJ2-2 NA TRBV2 TGTGCCAGCAGTGATACTCAGAACACCGGGGAGCTGTTTTTT CASSDTQNTGELFF
NA TRBJ2-7 TRBD1 TRBV29-1 TGCAGCGTTGATAACCCCGGACAGGGAACCTCCTACGAGCAGTACTTC CSVDNPGQGTSYEQYF
once TRBJ2-7 NA TRBV7-2 TGTGCCAGCAGCTTAATCGCGGCCTACGAGCAGTACTTC CASSLIAAYEQYF
NA TRBJ1-2 TRBD1 TRBV6-1 TGTGCCAGCAGCCTAACAGGGGACTATGGCTACACCTTC CASSLTGDYGYTF
NA TRBJ1-4 TRBD1 TRBV4-1 TGCGCCAGCAGTCGAGACAGGGCGGTCGATGAAAAACTGTTTTTT CASSRDRAVDEKLFF
NA TRBJ2-2 NA TRBV19 TGTGCCAGTAGCCATTACTGGGGGGACACCGGGGAGCTGTTTTTT CASSHYWGDTGELFF
NA TRBJ2-7 NA TRBV5-1 TGCGCCAGCAGCGTGGACAACTCCTACGAGCAGTACTTC CASSVDNSYEQYF
NA TRBJ2-5 NA TRBV20-1 TGCAGTGCTAACCGGGGAGAGACCCAGTACTTC CSANRGETQYF
NA TRBJ2-5 TRBD1 TRBV9 TGTGCCAGCAGCGTAGGGGACAGGGAGACCCAGTACTTC CASSVGDRETQYF